This T cell receptor (beta chain) was sequenced for a study of CD8+CD57+ T cells in acquired aplastic anemia. Study background: DNA recovered from sorted CD4+ and CD8+ cells had a mean of 3.2 ug.

Study outcomes and limitations: For CD8+ Simpson's diversity, patients and controls showed no significant difference.

Investigators profiled TCR beta VDJ and CDR3 from genomic DNA template. TCRdb used MiXCR to reprocess the reads, holding one entry per CDR3 protein. The data hold about 150,000 distinct CDR3 sequences, with about 48% observed a single time. CDR3 size: 13 residues. Germline V CDR1 and CDR2: MRHNA, SNTAGT. The V and J ends lost 2 bases and 3 bases respectively, with 4 bases between them. This clonotype was seen repeatedly, ten times or more. Its antigen is still unknown. Flow cytometry had shown expanded CD8+CD57+ cells in the patients chosen for sequencing. Prior therapy had not been administered to any patient at the time of blood sampling.

The rearrangement joins TRBV6-4 to TRBJ2-2; D gene ambiguous. Sequencing input: sorted CD4+, CD8+, or CD8+CD57+ T cells (not recorded which) from PBMCs. This clonotype was sampled from a human donor with aplastic anemia. The CDR3 loop reads CASSDRDTGELFF. Here the CDR3 DNA reads TGTGCCAGCAGTGACAGGGACACCGGGGAGCTGTTTTTT.